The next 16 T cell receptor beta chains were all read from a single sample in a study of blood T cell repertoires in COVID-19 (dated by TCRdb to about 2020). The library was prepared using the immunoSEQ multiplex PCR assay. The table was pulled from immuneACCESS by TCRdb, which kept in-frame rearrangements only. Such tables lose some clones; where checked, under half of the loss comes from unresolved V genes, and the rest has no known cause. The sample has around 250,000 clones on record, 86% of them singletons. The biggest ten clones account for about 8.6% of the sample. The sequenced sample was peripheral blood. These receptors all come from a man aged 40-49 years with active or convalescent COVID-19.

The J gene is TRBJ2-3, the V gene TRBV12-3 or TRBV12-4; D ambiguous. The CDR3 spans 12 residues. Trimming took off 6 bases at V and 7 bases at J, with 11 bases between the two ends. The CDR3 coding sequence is TGTGCCAGCAGGCTCCTTCAGAATACGCAGTATTTT. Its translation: CASRLLQNTQYF.

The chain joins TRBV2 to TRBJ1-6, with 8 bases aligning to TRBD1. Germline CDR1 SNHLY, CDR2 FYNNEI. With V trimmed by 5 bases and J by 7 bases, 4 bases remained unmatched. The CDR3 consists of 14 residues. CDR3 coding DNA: TGTGCCAGCAGTCTGGACAGGGAAAATTCACCCCTCCACTTT. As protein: CASSLDRENSPLHF.

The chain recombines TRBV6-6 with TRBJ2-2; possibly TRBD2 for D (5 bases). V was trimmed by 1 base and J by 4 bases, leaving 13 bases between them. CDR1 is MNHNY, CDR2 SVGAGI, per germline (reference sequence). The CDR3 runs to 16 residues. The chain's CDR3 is CASSYFPGGGTGELFF. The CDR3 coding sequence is TGTGCCAGCAGTTACTTCCCAGGAGGAGGCACCGGGGAGCTGTTTTTT.

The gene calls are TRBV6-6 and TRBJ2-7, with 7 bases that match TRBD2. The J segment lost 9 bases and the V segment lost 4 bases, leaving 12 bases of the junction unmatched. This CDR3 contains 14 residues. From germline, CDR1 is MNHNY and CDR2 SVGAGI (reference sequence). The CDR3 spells CASSSGGPYLGQYF. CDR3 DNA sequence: TGTGCCAGCAGTTCGGGGGGACCGTACCTGGGGCAGTACTTC.

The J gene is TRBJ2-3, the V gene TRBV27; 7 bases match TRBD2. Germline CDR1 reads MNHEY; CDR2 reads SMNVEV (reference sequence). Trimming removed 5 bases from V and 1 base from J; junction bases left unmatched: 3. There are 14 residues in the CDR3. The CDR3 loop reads CASSKTSGTDTQYF. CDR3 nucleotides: TGTGCCAGCAGTAAAACTAGCGGCACAGATACGCAGTATTTT.

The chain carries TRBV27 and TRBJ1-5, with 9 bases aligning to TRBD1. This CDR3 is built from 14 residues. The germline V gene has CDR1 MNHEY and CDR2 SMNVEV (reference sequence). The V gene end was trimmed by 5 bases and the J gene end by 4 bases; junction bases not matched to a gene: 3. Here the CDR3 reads CASSPDRGNQPQHF. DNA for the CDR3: TGTGCCAGCAGTCCCGACAGGGGGAATCAGCCCCAGCATTTT.

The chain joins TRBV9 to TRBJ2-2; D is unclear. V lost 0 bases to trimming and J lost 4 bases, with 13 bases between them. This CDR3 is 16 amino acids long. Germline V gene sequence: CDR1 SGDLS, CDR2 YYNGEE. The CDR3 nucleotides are TGTGCCAGCAGCGTAGCTACGCGAACCCCCACCGGGGAGCTGTTTTTT. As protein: CASSVATRTPTGELFF.

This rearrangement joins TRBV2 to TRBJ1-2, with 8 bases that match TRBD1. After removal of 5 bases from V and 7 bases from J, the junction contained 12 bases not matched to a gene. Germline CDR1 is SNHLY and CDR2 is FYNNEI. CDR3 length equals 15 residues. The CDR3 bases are TGTGCCAGCAGTCGGACAGGGCCCCAACTTGGTGGCTACACCTTC. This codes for CASSRTGPQLGGYTF.

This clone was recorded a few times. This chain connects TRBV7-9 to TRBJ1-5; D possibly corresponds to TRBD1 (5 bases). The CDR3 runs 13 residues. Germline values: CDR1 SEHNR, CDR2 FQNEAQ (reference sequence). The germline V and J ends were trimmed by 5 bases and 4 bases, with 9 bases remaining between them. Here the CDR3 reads CASSAKGNQPQHF. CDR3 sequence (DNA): TGTGCCAGCAGCGCAAAGGGGAATCAGCCCCAGCATTTT.

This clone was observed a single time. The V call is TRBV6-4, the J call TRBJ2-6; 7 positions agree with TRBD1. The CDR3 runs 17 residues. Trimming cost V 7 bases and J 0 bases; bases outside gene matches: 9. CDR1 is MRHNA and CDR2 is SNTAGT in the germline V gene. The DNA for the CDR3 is TGTGCCAGCACGACAGGGATTCGAAGCTCTGGGGCCAACGTCCTGACTTTC. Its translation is CASTTGIRSSGANVLTF.

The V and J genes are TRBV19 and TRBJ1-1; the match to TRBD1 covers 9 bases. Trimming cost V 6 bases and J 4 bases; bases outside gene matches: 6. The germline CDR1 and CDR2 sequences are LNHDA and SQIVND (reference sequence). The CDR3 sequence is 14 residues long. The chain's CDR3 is CASSHRQGVTEAFF. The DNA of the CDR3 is TGTGCCAGTAGCCACCGACAGGGGGTCACTGAAGCTTTCTTT.

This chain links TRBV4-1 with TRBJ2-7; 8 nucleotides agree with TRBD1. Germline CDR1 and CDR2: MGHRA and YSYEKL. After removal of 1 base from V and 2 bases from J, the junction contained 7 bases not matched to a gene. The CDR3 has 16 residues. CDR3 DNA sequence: TGCGCCAGCAGCCAAGGACGACAGGGGCGGGCCTACGAGCAGTACTTC. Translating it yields CASSQGRQGRAYEQYF.

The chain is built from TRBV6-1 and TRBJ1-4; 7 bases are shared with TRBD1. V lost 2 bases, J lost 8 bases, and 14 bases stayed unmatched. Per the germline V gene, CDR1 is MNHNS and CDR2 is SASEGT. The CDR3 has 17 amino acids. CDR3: CASSEQFDRARGEKLFF. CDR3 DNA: TGTGCCAGCAGTGAACAGTTCGACAGGGCGCGAGGGGAAAAACTGTTTTTT.

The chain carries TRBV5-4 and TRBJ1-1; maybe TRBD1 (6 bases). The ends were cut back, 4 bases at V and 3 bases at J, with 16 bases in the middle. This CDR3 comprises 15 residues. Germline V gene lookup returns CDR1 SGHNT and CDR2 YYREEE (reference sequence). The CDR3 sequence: CASSEKTGLDTEAFF. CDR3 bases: TGTGCCAGCAGCGAAAAGACAGGCCTGGACACTGAAGCTTTCTTT.

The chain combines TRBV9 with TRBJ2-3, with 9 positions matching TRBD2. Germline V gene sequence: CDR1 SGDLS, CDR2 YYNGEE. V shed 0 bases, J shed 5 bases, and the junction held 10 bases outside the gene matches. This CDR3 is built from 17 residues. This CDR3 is CASSVAASGVGVDTQYF. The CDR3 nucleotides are TGTGCCAGCAGCGTAGCCGCTAGCGGGGTAGGTGTAGATACGCAGTATTTT.

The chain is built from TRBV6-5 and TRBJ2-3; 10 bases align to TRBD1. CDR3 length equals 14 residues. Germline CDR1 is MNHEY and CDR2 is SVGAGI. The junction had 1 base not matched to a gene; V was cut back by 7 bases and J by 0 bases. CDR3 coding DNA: TGTGCCAGCACGGGACAGGGGAGCACAGATACGCAGTATTTT. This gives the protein CASTGQGSTDTQYF.